Listed here are 4 T cell receptor beta chains from one sample, sequenced in a study of cytomegalovirus exposure and HLA in healthy donors. Libraries were prepared by immunoSEQ multiplex PCR; TCRdb keeps only in-frame clonotypes and omits some of them. Of roughly 150,000 clones listed, around 86% are singletons. The sample comprised PBMCs. These receptors were obtained from a young man in good health and CMV-seropositive.

The J gene is TRBJ1-4, the V gene TRBV25-1; 7 bases agree with TRBD1. This CDR3 has 15 amino acids. Germline V gene data show CDR1 as MGHDK and CDR2 as SYGVNS. V lost 1 base to trimming and J lost 7 bases; unmatched junction nucleotides: 6. CDR3 in amino acids: CASSESTGSSEKLFF. CDR3 nucleotide sequence: TGTGCCAGCAGTGAATCGACAGGGAGTAGTGAAAAACTGTTTTTT.

The chain recombines TRBV5-5 with TRBJ2-7; 14 positions match TRBD2. After removal of 3 bases from V and 5 bases from J, the junction contained 7 bases not matched to a gene. Looked up from germline, CDR1 is SGHKS and CDR2 is YYEKEE (reference sequence). This CDR3 has 16 residues. This CDR3 is CASSYIMGLAGDEQYF. The CDR3 DNA reads TGTGCCAGCAGCTATATTATGGGACTAGCGGGGGACGAGCAGTACTTC.

The chain employs TRBV7-8 and TRBJ1-5, with TRBD1 identical over 8 bases. The germline CDR1 and CDR2 sequences are SGHVS and FQNEAQ. Unmatched junction bases numbered 7, after V lost 6 bases and J lost 0 bases. This CDR3 spans 16 amino acids. DNA of the CDR3: TGTGCCAGCAGACCGGACAGGGAAGGTAGCAATCAGCCCCAGCATTTT. As protein: CASRPDREGSNQPQHF. The full variable domain, rest sourced from reference TRBV7-8 and TRBJ1-5, is GAGVSQSPRYKVAKRGQDVALRCDPISGHVSLFWYQQALGQGPEFLTYFQNEAQLDKSGLPSDRFFAERPEGSVSTLKIQRTQQEDSAVYLCASRPDREGSNQPQHFGDGTRLSIL.

J is TRBJ2-3 and V is TRBV2; D might be TRBD1 (6 bases). The V end was cut by 5 bases, the J end by 2 bases, with 11 bases between. Germline CDR1 reads SNHLY; CDR2 reads FYNNEI. This CDR3 has 14 amino acids. For the CDR3, the DNA is TGTGCCAGCAGTAGACAGGCCTACACAGATACGCAGTATTTT. This encodes CASSRQAYTDTQYF.